This entry features one T cell receptor beta chain sequence. The method was immunoSEQ multiplex PCR; TCRdb's version includes in-frame clones alone and lacks a portion of them. The sample has 350,000 to 400,000 clones; less than 90% are singletons. Cohorts were assigned according to the clinical history that participants reported. Symptom resolution, clearance, or two negative PCRs marked donors in Cohort 3 as recovered. This sample is part of a study of blood T cell repertoires in COVID-19. Whole-study context: Material from acute and convalescent COVID-19 was sourced from the United States, Italy and Spain. Sources were T cells, B-cell-depleted T cells, or PBMCs; the material itself was cDNA or gDNA.

The V and J ends lost 2 bases and 8 bases respectively, with 12 bases between them. CDR1 is MGHDK and CDR2 is SYGVNS in the germline V gene. The CDR3 spans 14 residues. This clonotype was obtained from a woman younger than 45 who had recovered from COVID-19. The chain is built from TRBV25-1 and TRBJ1-4; D is perhaps TRBD1 (5 bases). The sample consisted of PBMCs or T cells enriched from blood (not recorded which). The CDR3 DNA reads as TGTGCCAGCAGTGAAACGGGGGAAGGGGAAAAACTGTTTTTT. Its protein is CASSETGEGEKLFF. The whole variable domain, filled in from reference TRBV25-1 and TRBJ1-4, reads EADIYQTPRYLVIGTGKKITLECSQTMGHDKMYWYQQDPGMELHLIHYSYGVNSTEKGDLSSESTVSRIRTEHFPLTLESARPSHTSQYLCASSETGEGEKLFFGSGTQLSVL.